This T cell receptor (beta chain) was documented in a study of blood T cell repertoires in COVID-19. Study details: The origin of the acute and convalescent COVID-19 samples was the United States, Italy and Spain.

Donors were grouped by their self-reported clinical history. This CDR3 has 15 amino acids. The junction had 6 bases not matched to a gene; V was cut back by 2 bases and J by 5 bases. Germline CDR1 MNHEY, CDR2 SVGEGT. Source study methods: By means of reference gene primer amplification, nucleated cell counts were estimated. Method: immunoSEQ multiplex PCR; TCRdb's copy keeps in-frame clones and lacks some. V and J calls and clone size are copied from that table; D and trimming were computed from the DNA. The sample includes 120,000 or so clones, about four fifths of them seen just once. The chain couples TRBV6-2 or TRBV6-3 to TRBJ2-5; 9 bases line up with TRBD2. This clonotype was sampled from a woman aged 25-40 years who had recovered from COVID-19. The material sequenced was PBMCs or T cells enriched from blood (not recorded which). CDR3 sequence (DNA): TGTGCCAGCAGTTACGGACTAGCGACCGGTGAGACCCAGTACTTC. Translating gives CASSYGLATGETQYF.